The 26 T cell receptor beta chains below come from one sample, sequenced in a study of CD8 T cells in Susac syndrome. Reverse transcription of roughly 0.45 to 1 ug RNA was carried out with random hexamers. TCRdb itself ran the immunoSEQ multiplex PCR reads through MiXCR, one entry per CDR3 protein. The sample records hundreds of thousands of distinct CDR3 sequences, about 94% being singletons. The source material was CD4+ T cells from PBMCs. These receptors were collected from a human donor with multiple sclerosis.

The genes are TRBV5-6 and TRBJ1-3, with no clear D. Germline lookup yields CDR1 SGHDT and CDR2 YYEEEE. V was cut by 1 base and J by 0 bases, with 8 bases left in between. The CDR3 consists of 15 residues. The CDR3 reads CASSLPESSGNTIYF. The CDR3 DNA follows: TGTGCCAGCAGCTTGCCAGAGAGCTCTGGAAACACCATATATTTT.

This chain links TRBV7-9 with TRBJ2-7; D perhaps matches TRBD1 (6 bases). Germline V gene lookup returns CDR1 SEHNR and CDR2 FQNEAQ (reference sequence). Trimming took 8 bases from V and 3 from J, leaving 11 bases between them. The length of the CDR3 is 12 residues. The CDR3, as DNA: TGTGCCAGCGGGGGACAAAACTACGAGCAGTACGTC. This codes for CASGGQNYEQYV.

This chain uses TRBV5-1 with TRBJ1-1; perhaps TRBD1 as D (5 bases). Germline CDR1 reads SGHRS; CDR2 reads YFSETQ. V lost 7 bases and J lost 5, with 18 bases in between. CDR3 length: 14 residues. CDR3 sequence reads: CASFAGGKATEAFF. CDR3 in DNA: TGCGCCAGCTTCGCCGGGGGGAAGGCGACTGAAGCTTTCTTT. The full variable domain, in which reference TRBV5-1 and TRBJ1-1 provide the parts outside the CDR3, is KAGVTQTPRYLIKTRGQQVTLSCSPISGHRSVSWYQQTPGQGLQFLFEYFSETQRNKGNFPGRFSGRQFSNSRSEMNVSTLELGDSALYLCASFAGGKATEAFFGQGTRLTVV.

V usage is TRBV12-3 or TRBV12-4 and J usage is TRBJ2-7; the match to TRBD1 covers 11 bases. Losses at the gene ends were 8 bases for V and 5 bases for J; bases not matched to a gene: 8. The CDR3 extends over 14 amino acids. CDR3 sequence (DNA): TGTGCCAGCCGACGGGGGGACAGGGGGAACGAGCAGTACTTC. Its protein product is CASRRGDRGNEQYF.

The chain recombines TRBV5-6 with TRBJ1-1; 8 nucleotides match TRBD1. There are 17 residues in the CDR3. The junction had 8 bases not matched to a gene; V was cut back by 0 bases and J by 1 base. The germline gives CDR1 SGHDT, CDR2 YYEEEE. The CDR3: CASSLGGQGAANTEAFF. In nucleotides, the CDR3 is TGTGCCAGCAGCTTGGGGGGGCAGGGGGCCGCGAACACTGAAGCTTTCTTT.

The J gene is TRBJ2-5, the V gene TRBV5-1; 9 bases map to TRBD2. CDR3 size: 14 residues. The germline CDR1 and CDR2 sequences are SGHRS and YFSETQ. V lost 3 bases to trimming and J lost 5 bases; unmatched junction nucleotides: 5. The CDR3 nucleotides read TGCGCCAGCAGCTATAGCGGGAGCATGGAGACCCAGTACTTC. Amino acids: CASSYSGSMETQYF.

The V and J genes are TRBV2 and TRBJ2-7; 7 positions agree with TRBD1. V lost 6 bases, J lost 4 bases, and 12 bases stayed unmatched. The germline gives CDR1 SNHLY, CDR2 FYNNEI. This CDR3 has 15 amino acids. The CDR3 region is CASSPRQGIRYEQYF. The DNA of the CDR3 is TGTGCCAGCAGCCCTCGACAGGGTATAAGGTACGAGCAGTACTTC.

This sequence joins TRBV6-6 and TRBJ2-7, with 12 bases that match TRBD2. Germline V gives CDR1 MNHNY, CDR2 SVGAGI (reference sequence). The V segment lost 2 bases and the J segment 7 bases; nucleotides outside the gene matches: 6. CDR3 length: 15 residues. As DNA, the CDR3 is TGTGCCAGCAGTTACGCCACTAGCGGGGGGCTAGAGCAGTACTTC. It codes for CASSYATSGGLEQYF.

V is TRBV25-1 and J is TRBJ1-4; D may be TRBD1 (6 bases). The CDR3 has 14 residues. V shed 5 bases and J shed 4 bases, with 11 bases lying between them. Germline V gene sequence: CDR1 MGHDK, CDR2 SYGVNS. The CDR3 DNA is TGTGCCAGCAGTCCGGACAGTCTTAATGAAAAACTGTTTTTT. Residues: CASSPDSLNEKLFF.

The rearrangement links TRBV30 to TRBJ2-1; D is unresolved. This CDR3 contains 13 residues. Germline-derived CDR1 and CDR2 are GTSNPN and SVGIG (reference sequence). Trimming stripped 5 bases from V and 0 bases from J, with 8 bases between. The CDR3 sequence: CAWAKSSYNEQFF. The CDR3 bases are TGTGCCTGGGCTAAAAGCTCCTACAATGAGCAGTTCTTC.

This chain joins TRBV28 and TRBJ2-7, with 7 bases matching TRBD2. This CDR3 is built from 15 residues. Losses at the gene ends were 3 bases for V and 8 bases for J; bases not matched to a gene: 13. Germline CDR1 reads MDHEN; CDR2 reads SYDVKM. The CDR3 loop reads CASSLGGIQGFKQYF. The CDR3 coding sequence is TGTGCCAGCAGTTTGGGGGGGATTCAGGGCTTCAAGCAGTACTTC.

The rearrangement joins TRBV27 to TRBJ1-6; no clear D. V lost 5 bases to trimming and J lost 9 bases, with 8 bases between them. The CDR3 consists of 12 residues. The germline gives CDR1 MNHEY, CDR2 SMNVEV (reference sequence). CDR3 in DNA: TGTGCCAGCAGTACTTGGGGTTCACCCCTCCACTTT. It yields the protein CASSTWGSPLHF.

In this sample, this clonotype turned up once. The chain recombines TRBV5-1 with TRBJ1-2, with 8 positions matching TRBD1. After removal of 3 bases from V and 7 bases from J, the junction contained 11 bases not matched to a gene. The CDR3 extends over 15 amino acids. Per the germline V gene, CDR1 is SGHRS and CDR2 is YFSETQ. CDR3 DNA sequence: TGCGCCAGCAGCTACGGACAGGGACCGGCTTCTGGCTACACCTTC. The encoded protein is CASSYGQGPASGYTF.

The chain is built from TRBV6-6 and TRBJ2-3; TRBD1 aligns across 9 bases. With 4 bases clipped from V and 2 bases from J, the junction kept 7 bases outside the gene matches. Germline assignment: CDR1 MNHNY and CDR2 SVGAGI (reference sequence). The CDR3 extends over 16 amino acids. The CDR3 nucleotides read TGTGCCAGCAGTTCTCCGGGACAGGGCTACACAGATACGCAGTATTTT. Its protein product is CASSSPGQGYTDTQYF.

The J gene is TRBJ2-2, the V gene TRBV20-1, with 13 bases matching TRBD2. In germline, CDR1 is DFQATT, CDR2 SNEGSKA (reference sequence). Germline trimming cut 5 bases from V and 4 bases from J; bases unmatched to any gene: 13. This CDR3 has 18 residues. CDR3 sequence: CSAVPLGTSGAITGELFF. DNA of the CDR3: TGCAGTGCTGTCCCACTCGGGACTAGCGGGGCGATCACCGGGGAGCTGTTTTTT.

The V and J genes are TRBV23-1 and TRBJ1-4, with unresolved D. TRBV23-1 is reported as an ORF; its role is uncertain. V lost 0 bases and J lost 7, with 12 bases in between. The CDR3 totals 15 residues. CDR3 sequence: CASSQSLDVSEKLFF. CDR3 bases: TGCGCCAGCAGTCAATCCCTGGATGTGAGTGAAAAACTGTTTTTT.

The genes are TRBV24-1 and TRBJ2-2; no clear D. Germline V lookup: CDR1 KGHDR, CDR2 SFDVKD. V gave up 4 bases and J gave up 2 bases, with 10 bases separating them. This CDR3 has 15 amino acids. The CDR3 nucleotides are TGTGCCACCAGTGAAGTACTGACTAACACCGGGGAGCTGTTTTTT. As protein: CATSEVLTNTGELFF.

J is TRBJ1-2 and V is TRBV7-3; TRBD1 agrees at 7 bases. Germline assignment: CDR1 SGHTA and CDR2 FQGTGA. After removal of 2 bases from V and 8 bases from J, the junction contained 8 bases not matched to a gene. The CDR3 is 14 amino acids. The CDR3 bases are TGTGCCAGCAGCTTATTGGGGCAGGGGGAAGGCTACACCTTC. It translates to CASSLLGQGEGYTF.

This chain uses TRBV29-1 with TRBJ1-1; 8 nucleotides align to TRBD1. V lost 7 bases to trimming and J lost 1 base; unmatched junction nucleotides: 2. The germline CDR1 and CDR2 sequences are SQVTM and ANQGSEA. The CDR3 spans 12 residues. The CDR3 here is CSGGQGNTEAFF. The CDR3 region has the DNA TGCAGCGGAGGACAGGGGAACACTGAAGCTTTCTTT. Complete variable domain (other parts from reference TRBV29-1 and TRBJ1-1): SAVISQKPSRDICQRGTSLTIQCQVDSQVTMMFWYRQQPGQSLTLIATANQGSEATYESGFVIDKFPISRPNLTFSTLTVSNMSPEDSSIYLCSGGQGNTEAFFGQGTRLTVV.

This chain links TRBV28 with TRBJ1-2, with unresolved D. Germline CDR1 and CDR2: MDHEN and SYDVKM. The CDR3 spans 13 residues. Trimming took 2 bases from V and 4 from J, leaving 8 bases between them. This chain's CDR3 is CASSLQATYGYTF. In DNA, the CDR3 is TGTGCCAGCAGTTTACAAGCAACCTATGGCTACACCTTC.

Comments on this clonotype: Germline is not matched at one junction end, which may reflect a read error. The V call is TRBV12-3 or TRBV12-4, the J call TRBJ2-7, with 7 bases fitting TRBD1. The CDR3 has 16 amino acids. CDR3 DNA sequence: TGTGCCAGCAGTGTAGCCGGAACAGGGGCTTCCTACGAGCAGTACTTC. Protein: CASSVAGTGASYEQYF.

The chain joins TRBV29-1 to TRBJ1-2; D may be TRBD1 (6 bases). The germline V and J ends were trimmed by 4 bases and 6 bases, with 12 bases remaining between them. Per germline, CDR1 SQVTM and CDR2 ANQGSEA. The CDR3 has 12 amino acids. CDR3 in DNA: TGCAGCGTTGGGGAACAGGGCGATGGCTACACCTTC. Protein sequence: CSVGEQGDGYTF. Drawing the rest from reference TRBV29-1 and TRBJ1-2, the complete variable domain is SAVISQKPSRDICQRGTSLTIQCQVDSQVTMMFWYRQQPGQSLTLIATANQGSEATYESGFVIDKFPISRPNLTFSTLTVSNMSPEDSSIYLCSVGEQGDGYTFGSGTRLTVV.

V gene TRBV7-2 combines with J gene TRBJ1-5; tentatively, D is TRBD1 (6 bases). Trimming shortened V by 2 bases and J by 6 bases, and 14 bases separated the two germline ends. The V gene's germline CDR1 is SGHTA and CDR2 FQGNSA. The CDR3 spans 15 residues. CDR3 sequence: CASSLRSGETQPQHF. CDR3 DNA sequence: TGTGCCAGCAGCTTAAGGTCAGGGGAGACTCAGCCCCAGCATTTT.

This clonotype was recorded once. This sequence joins TRBV24-1 and TRBJ1-3, with 7 nucleotides matching TRBD1. The CDR3 is 14 residues long. Germline lookup yields CDR1 KGHDR and CDR2 SFDVKD. The V and J ends lost 5 bases and 1 base, in that order; junction bases with no gene match: 1. The CDR3 coding sequence is TGTGCCACCAGTGGACAGGGTTCTGGAAACACCATATATTTT. It codes for CATSGQGSGNTIYF.

This chain connects TRBV7-9 to TRBJ2-1; 10 nucleotides agree with TRBD2. Per germline, CDR1 SEHNR and CDR2 FQNEAQ (reference sequence). V trimming: 5 bases; J trimming: 2 bases; junction bases outside the gene matches: 9. This CDR3 has 17 amino acids. The CDR3 loop reads CASSPLSGRVTYNEQFF. The CDR3 DNA follows: TGTGCCAGCAGCCCTCTGAGCGGGAGGGTGACCTACAATGAGCAGTTCTTC. The full variable domain, completed using reference TRBV7-9 and TRBJ2-1, is DTGVSQNPRHKITKRGQNVTFRCDPISEHNRLYWYRQTLGQGPEFLTYFQNEAQLEKSRLLSDRFSAERPKGSFSTLEIQRTEQGDSAMYLCASSPLSGRVTYNEQFFGPGTRLTVL.

The chain joins TRBV29-1 to TRBJ1-1; D is unresolved. CDR1 and CDR2 from the germline V gene are SQVTM and ANQGSEA. The CDR3 covers 13 residues. V dropped 0 bases and J dropped 2 bases, with 7 bases sitting between them. CDR3 sequence (DNA): TGCAGCGTTGAAGATCGACCTAACACTGAAGCTTTCTTT. Protein product: CSVEDRPNTEAFF.